This TCR beta chain was sequenced during a study of CD8 T cells in Susac syndrome. The CDR3 extends over 15 amino acids. CDR1 and CDR2 from the germline V gene are LGHDT and YNNKEL (reference sequence). V gave up 7 bases and J gave up 1 base; unmatched junction bases: 7. TEMRA cells were FACS-enriched, while CD8+ and CD4+ T cells were negatively isolated. After extraction with the RNeasy kit, about 0.5 to 1 ug of the RNA was reverse transcribed using random hexamers. An immunoSEQ multiplex PCR amplified TCR beta CDR3 over 54 Vbeta and 13 Jbeta. From the immunoSEQ multiplex PCR reads, TCRdb called clonotypes with MiXCR, one entry per CDR3 protein. The profile covers around 80,000 distinct CDR3 sequences, with around 94% appearing a single time and more than 0.4% taken by the ten largest.

This clonotype was obtained from a human donor with Susac syndrome. The sample was CD8+ T cells from PBMCs. The chain is built from TRBV3-1 and TRBJ2-7; TRBD1 matches at 10 bases. The CDR3 region is CASTLGTGVSYEQYF. DNA of the CDR3: TGTGCCAGCACCCTCGGGACAGGGGTGTCCTACGAGCAGTACTTC.